Following are 27 T cell receptor beta chains from one sample sequenced in a study of identical twins. TCRdb redid the calling of the 5' RACE reads with MiXCR, one entry per CDR3 protein. The sample holds 1.5 million to 2 million distinct CDR3 sequences, roughly a third seen once. The sequenced sample consisted of cord blood. These receptors were obtained from a newborn girl in good health.

The chain employs TRBV15 and TRBJ1-6; 8 bases are shared with TRBD1. This CDR3 is 15 amino acids long. The V segment lost 3 bases and the J segment 8 bases; nucleotides outside the gene matches: 6. CDR1 is LNHNV and CDR2 is YYDKDF in the germline V gene (reference sequence). CDR3 in amino acids: CATSSSDRGYSPLHF. For the CDR3, the DNA is TGTGCCACCAGCAGTTCCGACAGGGGATATTCACCCCTCCACTTT.

This rearrangement joins TRBV7-9 to TRBJ2-7; 7 bases map to TRBD2. The germline V gene encodes CDR1 SEHNR and CDR2 FQNEAQ (reference sequence). The CDR3 covers 16 residues. Trimming at V came to 5 bases and at J to 0 bases, leaving 10 bases not matched to a gene. CDR3 sequence: CASSGVAGDFSYEQYF. DNA for the CDR3: TGTGCCAGCAGCGGAGTTGCGGGGGACTTCTCCTACGAGCAGTACTTC.

The genes are TRBV25-1 and TRBJ2-7, with 9 bases identical to TRBD1. Germline lookup yields CDR1 MGHDK and CDR2 SYGVNS. The CDR3 covers 16 residues. The V segment lost 4 bases and the J segment 9 bases; nucleotides outside the gene matches: 16. The CDR3 here is CASSAKWGRDRDGQYF. The DNA of the CDR3 is TGTGCCAGCAGTGCAAAATGGGGCCGGGACAGGGATGGGCAGTACTTC.

The chain joins TRBV6-6 to TRBJ2-1; D gene ambiguous. The DNA matches TRBJ2-7 better at its end, which makes the J call doubtful. The CDR3 is 13 residues long. The germline gives CDR1 MNHNY, CDR2 SVGAGI (reference sequence). CDR3 DNA: TGTGCCAGCCGACCGCCAGCCCCCGGGGAGCAGTACTTC. This gives the protein CASRPPAPGEQYF.

This clonotype was seen a few times. The V call is TRBV20-1, the J call TRBJ2-1, with 7 bases aligning to TRBD2. Germline CDR1 is DFQATT and CDR2 is SNEGSKA (reference sequence). The CDR3 covers 16 residues. J gave up 4 bases and V 4 bases, and 13 bases lay outside the gene matches. Written as DNA, the CDR3 is TGCAGTGCTACGGGGTTCGCAGCGGGACGGTACAATGAGCAGTTCTTC. Translated, it gives CSATGFAAGRYNEQFF.

This clonotype showed up just a few times. V is TRBV12-3 or TRBV12-4 and J is TRBJ2-1, with 13 bases fitting TRBD2. J lost 4 bases, V lost 6 bases, and 9 bases had no gene match. This CDR3 is built from 17 residues. This CDR3 is CASRLGLAGDWYNEQFF. As DNA, the CDR3 is TGTGCCAGCAGACTAGGACTAGCGGGGGACTGGTACAATGAGCAGTTCTTC.

The chain employs TRBV28 and TRBJ1-1; no firm D call. V was trimmed by 3 bases and J by 4 bases, leaving 18 bases between them. This CDR3 comprises 16 residues. CDR1 MDHEN and CDR2 SYDVKM come from the germline V gene. The CDR3 region is CASSFVSTKLGTEAFF. The CDR3 region has the DNA TGTGCCAGCAGTTTTGTTTCGACAAAACTCGGCACTGAAGCTTTCTTT. The variable domain in full, with the rest retrieved from reference TRBV28 and TRBJ1-1, is DVKVTQSSRYLVKRTGEKVFLECVQDMDHENMFWYRQDPGLGLRLIYFSYDVKMKEKGDIPEGYSVSREKKERFSLILESASTNQTSMYLCASSFVSTKLGTEAFFGQGTRLTVV.

DNA for the CDR3: TGTGCCAGCAGTTCCGCCGGGGAAACCCGGTCCTACAATGAGCAGTTCTTC. Its protein product is CASSSAGETRSYNEQFF. V gene TRBV12-3 or TRBV12-4 combines with J gene TRBJ2-1; perhaps TRBD2 as D (5 bases). Trimming cost V 4 bases and J 1 base, with 17 bases left between them. The CDR3 sequence is 17 residues long.

This chain joins TRBV7-2 and TRBJ2-1, with D maybe TRBD2 (6 bases). This CDR3 contains 15 residues. The V end lost 5 bases, the J end lost 2 bases, and 13 bases lay between the germline ends. CDR1 is SGHTA and CDR2 is FQGNSA in the germline V gene. The CDR3 protein is CASSRVAAAYNEQFF. The CDR3 DNA is TGTGCCAGCAGCAGGGTAGCGGCTGCCTACAATGAGCAGTTCTTC.

At least ten counts were recorded for this clonotype. The rearrangement joins TRBV24-1 to TRBJ2-1; TRBD2 matches at 13 bases. Germline CDR1 KGHDR, CDR2 SFDVKD. There are 16 residues in the CDR3. Trimming cost V 5 bases and J 5 bases; bases outside gene matches: 5. In nucleotides, the CDR3 is TGTGCCACCAGTGGTTGGACTAGCGGGAGAAACAATGAGCAGTTCTTC. It specifies CATSGWTSGRNNEQFF.

V usage is TRBV27 and J usage is TRBJ1-1; TRBD1 aligns across 10 bases. The length of the CDR3 is 14 residues. The trim removed 2 bases at V and 7 bases at J, leaving 4 bases unmatched. Looked up from germline, CDR1 is MNHEY and CDR2 is SMNVEV (reference sequence). CDR3: CASSLKGQGFEAFF. CDR3 coding DNA: TGTGCCAGCAGTTTAAAGGGACAGGGGTTTGAAGCTTTCTTT.

Points on this clonotype: One end of the junction varies from germline; a read error may be responsible. V and J are TRBV4-2 and TRBJ2-1; 10 nucleotides align to TRBD2. The CDR3 consists of 16 residues. Germline-derived CDR1 and CDR2 are LGHNA and YNFKEQ. The CDR3 loop is CASSALAGWSDNERFF. Here the CDR3 DNA reads TGTGCCAGCAGCGCACTAGCGGGGTGGTCAGACAATGAGCGGTTCTTC.

This clonotype has a handful of counts. V usage is TRBV2 and J usage is TRBJ2-1; 10 nucleotides match TRBD2. The CDR3 has 14 residues. Germline CDR1 and CDR2: SNHLY and FYNNEI. J was trimmed by 5 bases and V by 6 bases; bases with no gene match: 4. CDR3: CASRPTSGNNEQFF. DNA of the CDR3: TGTGCCAGCAGACCCACTAGCGGGAACAATGAGCAGTTCTTC.

This clonotype was counted a few times. This chain joins TRBV29-1 and TRBJ1-1; D gene unclear. Per germline, CDR1 SQVTM and CDR2 ANQGSEA. CDR3 length equals 14 residues. V lost 0 bases and J lost 1, with 9 bases in between. Here the CDR3 DNA reads TGCAGCGTTGAAGATTTGGGTCGGAACACTGAAGCTTTCTTT. Protein: CSVEDLGRNTEAFF.

This sequence joins TRBV12-3 or TRBV12-4 and TRBJ1-6, with D perhaps matching TRBD1 (6 bases). V was trimmed by 5 bases and J by 6 bases, leaving 14 bases between them. CDR3 length equals 15 residues. CDR3 region: CASSPLTGINSPLHF. The CDR3 DNA sequence: TGTGCCAGCAGTCCCCTAACAGGGATTAATTCACCCCTCCACTTT.

Only a few counts were recorded for this clonotype. The chain uses TRBV28 and TRBJ2-3; tentative D call: TRBD1 (6 bases). V lost 9 bases and J 1 base, leaving 11 bases between the germline ends. Germline V CDR1 and CDR2: MDHEN, SYDVKM. CDR3 length equals 13 residues. As DNA, the CDR3 is TGTGCCAGTACAGGGCGGGGCACAGATACGCAGTATTTT. Encoded protein: CASTGRGTDTQYF.

The J gene is TRBJ2-1, the V gene TRBV28; 11 nucleotides match TRBD2. The J call may not be correct, given that the DNA end is closer to TRBJ2-7. Germline values: CDR1 MDHEN, CDR2 SYDVKM. The CDR3 totals 15 residues. The CDR3, as DNA: TGTGCCAGCACCTTAGGGACTAGCGGAGGGAATGAGCAGTACTTC. Its protein product is CASTLGTSGGNEQYF.

The chain combines TRBV15 with TRBJ2-5; no firm D call. Germline assignment: CDR1 LNHNV and CDR2 YYDKDF (reference sequence). V lost 1 base and J lost 4, with 7 bases in between. The CDR3 is 13 amino acids. The CDR3 here is CATSRVSRETQYF. The CDR3 region has the DNA TGTGCCACCAGCAGAGTTAGTCGAGAGACCCAGTACTTC. Complete variable domain (other parts from reference TRBV15 and TRBJ2-5): DAMVIQNPRYQVTQFGKPVTLSCSQTLNHNVMYWYQQKSSQAPKLLFHYYDKDFNNEADTPDNFQSRRPNTSFCFLDIRSPGLGDTAMYLCATSRVSRETQYFGPGTRLLVL.

This rearrangement joins TRBV3-1 to TRBJ1-2; tentative D call: TRBD1 (6 bases). The ends were cut back, 3 bases at V and 8 bases at J, with 16 bases in the middle. The CDR3 is 14 residues long. Germline values: CDR1 LGHDT, CDR2 YNNKEL (reference sequence). CDR3 loop: CASSHTGSTWGYTF. CDR3 sequence (DNA): TGTGCCAGCAGCCACACAGGGTCAACGTGGGGCTACACCTTC.

V and J are TRBV10-3 and TRBJ2-4, with D possibly TRBD2 on 6 matching bases. Near its end, the DNA agrees better with TRBJ2-7, so the J call may be wrong. CDR3 length: 17 amino acids. CDR1 is ENHRY and CDR2 is SYGVKD in the germline V gene. CDR3 DNA sequence: TGTGCCATCGGTGGAAAAGCCCCGGGACTCCCTCTCTACGAGCAGTACTTC. Its translation: CAIGGKAPGLPLYEQYF.

The chain recombines TRBV28 with TRBJ1-5; possible D gene TRBD1, 5 bases. From germline, CDR1 is MDHEN and CDR2 SYDVKM. Trimming removed 5 bases from V and 6 bases from J, with 14 bases in between. The CDR3 extends over 14 amino acids. CDR3 bases: TGTGCCAGCAGTCCCCTCTTTGGGGGTCAGCCCCAGCATTTT. It is translated as CASSPLFGGQPQHF. The complete variable domain, with remaining parts taken from reference TRBV28 and TRBJ1-5, reads DVKVTQSSRYLVKRTGEKVFLECVQDMDHENMFWYRQDPGLGLRLIYFSYDVKMKEKGDIPEGYSVSREKKERFSLILESASTNQTSMYLCASSPLFGGQPQHFGDGTRLSIL.

V gene TRBV7-9 combines with J gene TRBJ2-7; 10 bases match TRBD1. The CDR3 extends over 15 amino acids. V was pared by 1 base and J by 4 bases, with 4 bases of the junction left unmatched. Germline V gene data show CDR1 as SEHNR and CDR2 as FQNEAQ (reference sequence). The CDR3, as DNA: TGTGCCAGCAGCTTAGAAGGGACAGGGGTTTACGAGCAGTACTTC. Its protein is CASSLEGTGVYEQYF.

Many counts were recorded for this clonotype. This chain links TRBV9 with TRBJ2-5; TRBD2 agrees at 8 bases. V was pared by 4 bases and J by 2 bases, with 10 bases of the junction left unmatched. The CDR3 covers 16 residues. Germline-derived CDR1 and CDR2 are SGDLS and YYNGEE. The DNA of the CDR3 is TGTGCCAGCAGCTCGGGAAGCGGGAGTTATCAAGAGACCCAGTACTTC. This codes for CASSSGSGSYQETQYF.

In regard to this clonotype: The junction departs from the called germline gene at one end, perhaps through a read error. This chain links TRBV2 with TRBJ1-2; D gene uncertain. The germline CDR1 and CDR2 sequences are SNHLY and FYNNEI. The length of the CDR3 is 14 residues. The CDR3 DNA reads TGTGCCAGCACCGAAATGACGGGAAACTATGGCTGCACCTTC. The encoded protein is CASTEMTGNYGCTF.

The chain is built from TRBV6-1 and TRBJ2-5, with D unresolved. The CDR3 totals 12 residues. The germline V gene encodes CDR1 MNHNS and CDR2 SASEGT. With 6 bases removed from V and 2 bases from J, the gap between germline ends came to 7 bases. CDR3 sequence: CASRKSQETQYF. The DNA for the CDR3 is TGTGCCAGCAGGAAGTCACAAGAGACCCAGTACTTC.

This clonotype was seen just once. The chain joins TRBV4-2 to TRBJ2-4; TRBD2 matches at 9 bases. V lost 4 bases to trimming and J lost 13 bases; unmatched junction nucleotides: 29. The germline CDR1 and CDR2 sequences are LGHNA and YNFKEQ. The length of the CDR3 is 20 residues. CDR3 protein: CASSPVVGLARTGSYNEQYF. The CDR3 region has the DNA TGTGCCAGCAGCCCGGTTGTAGGACTAGCGAGGACAGGCTCCTACAATGAGCAGTACTTC.

The chain couples TRBV10-2 to TRBJ1-4; D uncertain. V was cut by 0 bases and J by 2 bases, with 4 bases left in between. The CDR3 spans 14 residues. Germline V gene lookup returns CDR1 WSHSY and CDR2 SAAADI. In DNA form, the CDR3 reads TGCGCCAGCAGTGAGTCGGGGACTAATGAAAAACTGTTTTTT. Translation: CASSESGTNEKLFF.